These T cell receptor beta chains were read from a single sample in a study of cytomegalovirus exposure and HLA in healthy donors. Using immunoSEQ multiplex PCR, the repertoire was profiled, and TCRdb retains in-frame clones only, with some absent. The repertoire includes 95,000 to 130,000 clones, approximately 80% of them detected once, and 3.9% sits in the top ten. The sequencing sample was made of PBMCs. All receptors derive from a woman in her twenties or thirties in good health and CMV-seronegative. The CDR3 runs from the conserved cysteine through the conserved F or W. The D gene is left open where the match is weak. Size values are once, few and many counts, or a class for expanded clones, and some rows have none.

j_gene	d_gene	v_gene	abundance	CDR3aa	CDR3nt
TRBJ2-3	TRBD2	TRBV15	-	CATSRDLGTSGDGGPDTQYF	TGTGCCACCAGCAGAGATTTGGGGACTAGCGGAGATGGAGGCCCAGATACGCAGTATTTT
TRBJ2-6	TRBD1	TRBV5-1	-	CASSLRGTGVGANVLTF	TGCGCCAGCAGCTTGCGCGGGACAGGGGTCGGGGCCAACGTCCTGACTTTC
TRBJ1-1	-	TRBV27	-	CASSLQGGGGTEAFF	TGTGCCAGCAGTTTGCAGGGCGGGGGTGGCACTGAAGCTTTCTTT
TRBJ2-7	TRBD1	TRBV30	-	CAWSTGGYYEQYF	TGTGCCTGGAGCACAGGGGGATACTACGAGCAGTACTTC
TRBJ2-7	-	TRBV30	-	CAWAGVTYEQYF	TGTGCCTGGGCCGGGGTGACCTACGAGCAGTACTTC
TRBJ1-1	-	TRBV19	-	CASIMGGLNTEAFF	TGTGCCAGTATCATGGGGGGTTTGAACACTGAAGCTTTCTTT
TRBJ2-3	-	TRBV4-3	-	CASSQQGNGNTDTQYF	TGCGCCAGCAGCCAACAAGGTAACGGGAACACAGATACGCAGTATTTT
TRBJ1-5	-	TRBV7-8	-	CASSLAGANQPQHF	TGTGCCAGCAGCTTAGCGGGGGCCAATCAGCCCCAGCATTTT
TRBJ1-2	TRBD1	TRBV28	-	CASSPGTVLGYTF	TGTGCCAGCAGTCCCGGGACAGTCCTTGGCTACACCTTC
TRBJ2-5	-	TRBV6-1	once	CASSRGGVAGETQYF	TGTGCCAGCAGTCGAGGGGGGGTCGCGGGAGAGACCCAGTACTTC